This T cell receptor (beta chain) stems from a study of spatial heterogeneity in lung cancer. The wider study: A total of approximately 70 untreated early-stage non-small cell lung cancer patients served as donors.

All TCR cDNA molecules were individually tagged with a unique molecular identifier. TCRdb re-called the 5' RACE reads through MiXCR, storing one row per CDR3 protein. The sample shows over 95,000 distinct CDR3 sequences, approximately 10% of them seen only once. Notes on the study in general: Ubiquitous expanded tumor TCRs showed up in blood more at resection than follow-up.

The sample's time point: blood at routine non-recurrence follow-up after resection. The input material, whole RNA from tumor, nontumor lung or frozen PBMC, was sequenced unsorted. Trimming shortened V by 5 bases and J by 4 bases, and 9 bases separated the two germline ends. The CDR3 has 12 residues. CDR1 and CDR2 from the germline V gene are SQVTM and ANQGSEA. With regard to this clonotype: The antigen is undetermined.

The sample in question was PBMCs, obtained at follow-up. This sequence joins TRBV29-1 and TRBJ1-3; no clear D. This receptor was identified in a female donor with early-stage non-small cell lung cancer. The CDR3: CSVNTEGNTIYF. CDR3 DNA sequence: TGCAGCGTTAACACAGAGGGAAACACCATATATTTT.